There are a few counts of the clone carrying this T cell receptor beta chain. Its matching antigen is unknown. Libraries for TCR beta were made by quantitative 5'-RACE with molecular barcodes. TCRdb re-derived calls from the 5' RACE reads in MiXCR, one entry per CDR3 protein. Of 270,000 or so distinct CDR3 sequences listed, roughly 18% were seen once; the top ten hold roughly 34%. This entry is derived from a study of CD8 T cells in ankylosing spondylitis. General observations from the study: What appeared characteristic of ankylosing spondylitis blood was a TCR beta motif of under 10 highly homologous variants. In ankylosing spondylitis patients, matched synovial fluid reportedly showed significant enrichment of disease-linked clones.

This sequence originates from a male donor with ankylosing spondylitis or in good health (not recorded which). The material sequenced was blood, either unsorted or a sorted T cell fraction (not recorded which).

CDR3 sequence: CAISDLTSDNGYEQYF. For the CDR3, the DNA is TGTGCCATCAGTGACCTGACTAGCGATAACGGCTACGAGCAGTACTTC. V gene TRBV10-3 combines with J gene TRBJ2-7, with 8 bases lining up with TRBD2. Looked up from germline, CDR1 is ENHRY and CDR2 is SYGVKD. The CDR3 has 16 residues. The V and J ends lost 3 bases and 3 bases, in that order; junction bases with no gene match: 10.